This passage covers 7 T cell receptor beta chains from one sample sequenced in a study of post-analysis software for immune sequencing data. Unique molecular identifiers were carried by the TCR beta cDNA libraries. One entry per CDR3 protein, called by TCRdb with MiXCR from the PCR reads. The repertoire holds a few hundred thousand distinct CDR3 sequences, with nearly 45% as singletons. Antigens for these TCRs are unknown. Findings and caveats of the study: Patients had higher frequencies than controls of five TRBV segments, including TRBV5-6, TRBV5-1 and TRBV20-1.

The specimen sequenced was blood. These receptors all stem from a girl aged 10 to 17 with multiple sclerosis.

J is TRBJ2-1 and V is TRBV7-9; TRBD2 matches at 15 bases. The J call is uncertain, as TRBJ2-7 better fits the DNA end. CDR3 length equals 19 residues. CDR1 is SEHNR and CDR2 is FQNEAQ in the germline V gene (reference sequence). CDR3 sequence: CASSSRTSGRAFPSFEQYF. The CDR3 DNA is TGTGCCAGCAGCTCCCGGACTAGCGGGAGGGCCTTTCCGAGTTTCGAGCAGTACTTC.

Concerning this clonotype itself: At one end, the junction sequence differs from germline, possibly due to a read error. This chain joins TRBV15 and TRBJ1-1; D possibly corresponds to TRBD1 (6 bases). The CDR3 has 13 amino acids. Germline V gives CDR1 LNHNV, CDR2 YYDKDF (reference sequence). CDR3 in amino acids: CASSRSTGYEAFF. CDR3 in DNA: TGTGCCAGCAGCAGATCCACAGGGTATGAAGCTTTCTTT. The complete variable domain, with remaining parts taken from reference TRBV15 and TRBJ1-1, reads DAMVIQNPRYQVTQFGKPVTLSCSQTLNHNVMYWYQQKSSQAPKLLFHYYDKDFNNEADTPDNFQSRRPNTSFCFLDIRSPGLGDTAMYLCASSRSTGYEAFFGQGTRLTVV.

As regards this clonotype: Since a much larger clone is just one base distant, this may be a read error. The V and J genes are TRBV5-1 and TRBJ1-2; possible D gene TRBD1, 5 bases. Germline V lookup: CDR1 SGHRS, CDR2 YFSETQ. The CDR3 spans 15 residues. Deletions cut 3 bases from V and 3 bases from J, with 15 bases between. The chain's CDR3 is CASSSPGGADYGYTF. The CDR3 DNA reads TGCGCCAGCAGCTCACCGGGAGGGGCTGACTATGGCTACACCTTC.

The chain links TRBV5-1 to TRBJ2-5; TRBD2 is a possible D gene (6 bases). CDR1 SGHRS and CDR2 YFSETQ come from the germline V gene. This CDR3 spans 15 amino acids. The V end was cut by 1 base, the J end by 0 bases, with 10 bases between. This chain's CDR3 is CASSLSAGHQETQYF. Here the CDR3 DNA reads TGCGCCAGCAGCTTGTCAGCGGGTCACCAAGAGACCCAGTACTTC.

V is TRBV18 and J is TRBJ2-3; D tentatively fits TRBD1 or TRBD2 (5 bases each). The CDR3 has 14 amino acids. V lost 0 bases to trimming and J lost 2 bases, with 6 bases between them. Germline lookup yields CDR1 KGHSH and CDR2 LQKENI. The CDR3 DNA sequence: TGTGCCAGCTCACCACCGGGACCCACAGATACGCAGTATTTT. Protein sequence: CASSPPGPTDTQYF. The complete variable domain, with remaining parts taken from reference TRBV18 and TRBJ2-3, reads NAGVMQNPRHLVRRRGQEARLRCSPMKGHSHVYWYRQLPEEGLKFMVYLQKENIIDESGMPKERFSAEFPKEGPSILRIQQVVRGDSAAYFCASSPPGPTDTQYFGPGTRLTVL.

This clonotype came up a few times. CDR3 protein: CASSLGTRVNIQYF. CDR3 coding DNA: TGTGCCAGCAGCTTAGGGACTAGGGTAAACATTCAGTACTTC. This chain connects TRBV7-2 to TRBJ2-4; 7 bases match TRBD2. J gave up 6 bases and V 1 base, and 3 bases lay outside the gene matches. The CDR3 extends over 14 amino acids. From germline, CDR1 is SGHTA and CDR2 FQGNSA.

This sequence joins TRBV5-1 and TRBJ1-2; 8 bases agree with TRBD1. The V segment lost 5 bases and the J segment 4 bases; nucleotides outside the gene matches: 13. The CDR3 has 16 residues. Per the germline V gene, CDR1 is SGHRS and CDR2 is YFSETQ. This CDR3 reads CASSLDPTGVRYGYTF. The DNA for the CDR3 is TGCGCCAGCAGTCTCGATCCGACAGGGGTCCGCTATGGCTACACCTTC.